The TCR beta chain described here comes from a study of OX40 agonist ivuxolimab in advanced cancers. Study overall: Patients achieving partial responses numbered three: one hepatocellular carcinoma case and two cutaneous melanoma cases.

General observations from the study: Clonal expansion was among the lowest in partial responders at 0.1-3.0 mg/kg, especially CD8+.

With respect to this clone: Its antigen is undetermined.

With autoimmune disease history or systemic immunosuppression, patients were excluded. The table came from immunoSEQ multiplex PCR; TCRdb's copy has only in-frame clones and leaves some out. This sample yields around 100,000 clones, of which 90% are seen a single time; 0.15% to 0.2% belongs to the top ten. V lost 8 bases to trimming and J lost 7 bases; unmatched junction nucleotides: 4. Germline V CDR1 and CDR2: ENHRY, SYGVKD. The length of the CDR3 is 13 residues. This specimen consisted of CD4+ or CD8+ T cells sorted from blood, obtained in a trial of the OX40 agonist ivuxolimab. The chain recombines TRBV10-3 with TRBJ1-6, with TRBD1 matching over 8 bases. This TCR was sampled from an adult with an advanced solid tumor such as melanoma, head and neck, liver or kidney cancer. The CDR3 DNA sequence: TGTGCCATCGGGACAGGTGGAAATTCACCCCTCCACTTT. It translates to CAIGTGGNSPLHF.